A single sample gave rise to the 18 T cell receptor beta chains below, sequenced in a study of blood T cell repertoires in COVID-19. Only in-frame clones appear in the TCRdb table, and some are missing; sequencing was by immunoSEQ multiplex PCR. The sample has roughly 350,000 clones; more than 70% are singletons. Sequencing was carried out using peripheral blood. The origin of the receptors is a woman aged 70-85 years with COVID-19, enrolled during active disease.

This sequence joins TRBV7-9 and TRBJ2-6; D may be TRBD1 (6 bases). CDR3 size: 17 residues. Trimming cost V 4 bases and J 0 bases, with 13 bases left between them. The germline CDR1 and CDR2 sequences are SEHNR and FQNEAQ (reference sequence). CDR3 region: CASSYDRFHSGANVLTF. The CDR3 coding sequence is TGTGCCAGCAGCTACGACAGGTTCCACTCTGGGGCCAACGTCCTGACTTTC.

This rearrangement joins TRBV5-4 to TRBJ1-1; D unclear. There are 15 residues in the CDR3. V lost 0 bases to trimming and J lost 0 bases, with 9 bases between them. Germline CDR1 and CDR2: SGHNT and YYREEE (reference sequence). CDR3 sequence reads: CASSLVAGLNTEAFF. CDR3 DNA sequence: TGTGCCAGCAGCTTGGTGGCTGGCTTGAACACTGAAGCTTTCTTT.

The rearrangement links TRBV6-5 to TRBJ1-5, with D uncertain. Trimming removed 5 bases at V and 3 bases at J, with 11 bases between. The germline gives CDR1 MNHEY, CDR2 SVGAGI. CDR3 length equals 14 residues. This CDR3 is CASSPEIINQPQHF. In DNA form, the CDR3 reads TGTGCCAGCAGTCCAGAAATTATCAATCAGCCCCAGCATTTT.

The gene calls are TRBV2 and TRBJ2-3; 12 bases are a match to TRBD2. CDR1 and CDR2 from the germline V gene are SNHLY and FYNNEI. Unmatched junction bases numbered 11, after V lost 4 bases and J lost 6 bases. This CDR3 is built from 17 residues. CDR3 nucleotides: TGTGCCAGCAGTGCCCCGACTAGCGGGGGCCCCTCGGATACGCAGTATTTT. This translates into CASSAPTSGGPSDTQYF.

This clone appeared a few times. This chain connects TRBV4-1 to TRBJ1-5, with D possibly matching TRBD1 (5 bases). Trimming took 0 bases from V and 2 from J, leaving 8 bases between them. The germline V gene encodes CDR1 MGHRA and CDR2 YSYEKL. This CDR3 spans 15 amino acids. This CDR3 reads CASSQEGGGNQPQHF. For the CDR3, the DNA is TGCGCCAGCAGCCAAGAGGGAGGGGGCAATCAGCCCCAGCATTTT.

The V call is TRBV12-5, the J call TRBJ2-5, with D perhaps TRBD1 (6 bases). This CDR3 spans 17 amino acids. Between the trimmed V and J ends, which lost 2 bases and 3 bases, there was a span of 19 bases. Looked up from germline, CDR1 is LGHNT and CDR2 is FRNRAP. The CDR3 DNA is TGTGCTAGTGGTTTGTACCCACGGGACACAAAGAAAGAGACCCAGTACTTC. This encodes CASGLYPRDTKKETQYF. Using reference TRBV12-5 and TRBJ2-5 for the parts outside the CDR3, the full variable domain is DARVTQTPRHKVTEMGQEVTMRCQPILGHNTVFWYRQTMMQGLELLAYFRNRAPLDDSGMPKDRFSAEMPDATLATLKIQPSEPRDSAVYFCASGLYPRDTKKETQYFGPGTRLLVL.

This clone was seen more than once but under ten times. This rearrangement joins TRBV19 to TRBJ1-2, with D maybe TRBD1 (5 bases). The germline V and J ends were trimmed by 5 bases and 6 bases, with 16 bases remaining between them. Looked up from germline, CDR1 is LNHDA and CDR2 is SQIVND (reference sequence). The CDR3 is 14 amino acids. The CDR3 nucleotides are TGTGCCAGTAGTGCCCCGGGACTTCGGGATGGCTACACCTTC. This encodes CASSAPGLRDGYTF.

CDR3 in amino acids: CSAATGGSGETQYF. CDR3 DNA: TGCAGCGCCGCGACAGGGGGATCGGGAGAGACCCAGTACTTC. This chain uses TRBV29-1 with TRBJ2-5; 9 nucleotides line up with TRBD1. Germline V CDR1 and CDR2: SQVTM, ANQGSEA. V dropped 7 bases and J dropped 4; count of bases not matched to a gene: 10. The CDR3 extends over 14 amino acids.

This clone was observed once. V and J are TRBV3-1 (or the pseudogene TRBV3-2) and TRBJ1-1; D gene uncertain. The length of the CDR3 is 14 residues. Germline V CDR1 and CDR2: LGHDT, YNNKEL (reference sequence). Trimming shortened V by 1 base and J by 4 bases, and 10 bases separated the two germline ends. The CDR3 bases are TGTGCCAGCAGCCAAGGAGGGATGTTCACTGAAGCTTTCTTT. As protein: CASSQGGMFTEAFF.

The rearrangement uses TRBV3-1 (or the pseudogene TRBV3-2) and TRBJ1-4, with D possibly TRBD1 on 6 matching bases. V was trimmed by 0 bases and J by 9 bases, leaving 17 bases between them. This CDR3 region has 16 residues. The germline gives CDR1 LGHDT, CDR2 YNNKEL (reference sequence). The CDR3 spells CASSQDLGGANKKLFF. Here the CDR3 DNA reads TGTGCCAGCAGCCAAGACTTGGGGGGGGCGAATAAAAAACTGTTTTTT.

The chain recombines TRBV7-9 with TRBJ1-6; a possible D gene is TRBD1 (6 bases). V lost 5 bases to trimming and J lost 7 bases, with 12 bases between them. Germline V gene sequence: CDR1 SEHNR, CDR2 FQNEAQ (reference sequence). CDR3 length: 14 residues. CDR3 nucleotides: TGTGCCAGCAGCCCCGGGACATTAAATTCACCCCTCCACTTT. This gives the protein CASSPGTLNSPLHF.

The chain has TRBV11-3 and TRBJ1-1; no reliable D call. The ends were cut back, 5 bases at V and 1 base at J, with 8 bases in the middle. Germline-derived CDR1 and CDR2 are SGHNT and YENEEA. CDR3 length: 13 amino acids. CDR3 protein: CASSRDWNTEAFF. The CDR3 DNA follows: TGTGCCAGCAGCCGCGACTGGAACACTGAAGCTTTCTTT.

This clone showed up just a few times. The chain recombines TRBV6-2 or TRBV6-3 with TRBJ1-5, with D possibly matching TRBD1 (5 bases). Germline loops: CDR1 MNHEY, CDR2 SVGEGT. Trimming shortened V by 5 bases and J by 1 base, and 21 bases separated the two germline ends. CDR3 length equals 18 residues. The CDR3 loop reads CASSKAGRRGRSNQPQHF. The CDR3 DNA follows: TGTGCCAGCAGTAAGGCGGGGAGACGGGGCCGGAGCAATCAGCCCCAGCATTTT.

The V gene is TRBV28, the J gene TRBJ2-6; a weak D match, TRBD2 (5 bases). Trimming removed 3 bases from V and 4 bases from J, with 16 bases in between. Germline CDR1 MDHEN, CDR2 SYDVKM. The CDR3 runs to 17 residues. CDR3 sequence reads: CASSLASMEAGANVLTF. The DNA for the CDR3 is TGTGCCAGCAGTTTGGCTTCGATGGAGGCCGGGGCCAACGTCCTGACTTTC.

This clone has just one count. The rearrangement uses TRBV5-1 and TRBJ2-2; D is possibly TRBD2 (6 bases). Germline lookup yields CDR1 SGHRS and CDR2 YFSETQ. Trimming left V 4 bases short and J 4 bases short, with 11 bases between. The CDR3 has 14 amino acids. CDR3 bases: TGCGCCAGCAGCAACCCCGGGGGCACCGGGGAGCTGTTTTTT. It encodes CASSNPGGTGELFF. The variable domain in full, with the rest retrieved from reference TRBV5-1 and TRBJ2-2, is KAGVTQTPRYLIKTRGQQVTLSCSPISGHRSVSWYQQTPGQGLQFLFEYFSETQRNKGNFPGRFSGRQFSNSRSEMNVSTLELGDSALYLCASSNPGGTGELFFGEGSRLTVL.

In this sample, this clone turned up a few times. This chain joins TRBV30 and TRBJ1-3, with TRBD1 as a possible D gene (6 bases). Germline V lookup: CDR1 GTSNPN, CDR2 SVGIG (reference sequence). The CDR3 contains 16 residues. V dropped 1 base and J dropped 0 bases, with 13 bases sitting between them. CDR3 residues: CAWSGRQESSGNTIYF. The CDR3 DNA sequence: TGTGCCTGGAGTGGAAGACAGGAGAGCTCTGGAAACACCATATATTTT.

The chain combines TRBV7-9 with TRBJ2-3, with D unresolved. The germline CDR1 and CDR2 sequences are SEHNR and FQNEAQ (reference sequence). V lost 0 bases and J 4 bases, leaving 5 bases between the germline ends. The CDR3 spans 13 residues. The CDR3 here is CASSLARSDTQYF. CDR3 nucleotide sequence: TGTGCCAGCAGCTTAGCGCGGTCAGATACGCAGTATTTT.

J is TRBJ1-2 and V is TRBV5-4, with 9 nucleotides matching TRBD1. The V segment lost 2 bases and the J segment 4 bases; nucleotides outside the gene matches: 6. The CDR3 is 15 amino acids. Germline CDR1 reads SGHNT; CDR2 reads YYREEE (reference sequence). The CDR3 spells CASSLGGGQGYGYTF. Here the CDR3 DNA reads TGTGCCAGCAGCTTAGGAGGGGGACAGGGCTATGGCTACACCTTC.